This T cell receptor beta chain was documented in a study of cytomegalovirus exposure and HLA in healthy donors. The table came from immunoSEQ multiplex PCR; TCRdb's copy has only in-frame clones and leaves some out. The sample yields roughly 60,000 clones, approximately 95% seen once. The study, taken as a whole, reports: It was found in a later analysis that first-cohort TCR clusters tended to co-occur in the roughly 120 validation repertoires. Specificity of a few CMV-associated chains for CMV antigens was verified in vitro.

This CDR3 has 13 amino acids. Between the trimmed V and J ends, which lost 4 bases and 6 bases, there was a span of 13 bases. CDR1 SEHNR and CDR2 FQNEAQ come from the germline V gene (reference sequence). Note on this clone: What it recognizes is unknown.

The sequencing input was PBMCs. J is TRBJ2-7 and V is TRBV7-9; D is undetermined. This TCR was recovered from a woman aged 18-30 years in good health and CMV-seropositive. The CDR3 here is CASSSISYFEQYF. The CDR3 DNA is TGTGCCAGCAGCTCAATTTCCTACTTCGAGCAGTACTTC.